The 21 T cell receptor beta chains below come from one sample, sequenced in a study of shared clonotypes between healthy human individuals. Produced via immunoSEQ multiplex PCR; TCRdb's table is partial and in-frame only. The sample consists of millions of clones, approximately 90% of them appearing once. The sample taken for sequencing was naive CD4+ T cells sorted from blood. As to subset: CD45RA+ positively selected. The receptors come from a man aged 18 to 30 in good health.

This clone is a singleton in its sample. The chain has TRBV5-4 and TRBJ1-3; D not resolved. The V gene's germline CDR1 is SGHNT and CDR2 YYREEE (reference sequence). Trimming removed 0 bases from V and 0 bases from J, with 13 bases in between. The CDR3 totals 17 residues. CDR3 DNA: TGTGCCAGCAGCTTGGGGGATCGGTTAGGCTCTGGAAACACCATATATTTT. Amino acids: CASSLGDRLGSGNTIYF.

A few counts support this clone. The chain is built from TRBV7-9 and TRBJ1-6; 9 bases are a match to TRBD1. The CDR3 has 15 residues. The germline V gene has CDR1 SEHNR and CDR2 FQNEAQ (reference sequence). After removal of 5 bases from V and 7 bases from J, the junction contained 6 bases not matched to a gene. Here the CDR3 DNA reads TGTGCCAGCAGCCCACGGACAGGGGTGAATTCACCCCTCCACTTT. It is translated as CASSPRTGVNSPLHF.

This CDR3 reads CAILPPLRADTQYF. The CDR3 DNA follows: TGTGCCATTCTACCCCCTCTCAGGGCAGATACGCAGTATTTT. The gene calls are TRBV10-3 and TRBJ2-3, with D possibly being TRBD1 (5 bases). The V end lost 9 bases, the J end lost 4 bases, and 17 bases lay between the germline ends. Germline loops: CDR1 ENHRY, CDR2 SYGVKD. The CDR3 has 14 residues.

This chain connects TRBV28 to TRBJ2-7; tentatively, D is TRBD1 or TRBD2 (7 bases each). The V gene's germline CDR1 is MDHEN and CDR2 SYDVKM. This CDR3 spans 13 amino acids. Trimming shortened V by 5 bases and J by 3 bases, and 11 bases separated the two germline ends. Here the CDR3 DNA reads TGTGCCAGCAGTCAGGGGGGGGACTACGAGCAGTACTTC. Residues: CASSQGGDYEQYF.

This clone has a single count. This sequence joins TRBV30 and TRBJ2-1; TRBD2 agrees at 13 bases. With V trimmed by 2 bases and J by 15 bases, 13 bases remained unmatched. Germline V gene sequence: CDR1 GTSNPN, CDR2 SVGIG (reference sequence). This CDR3 contains 15 residues. The CDR3 loop is CAWSRMLPGLAGSFF. CDR3 sequence (DNA): TGTGCCTGGAGTCGCATGCTTCCGGGACTAGCGGGATCGTTCTTC. The variable domain in full, with the rest retrieved from reference TRBV30 and TRBJ2-1, is SQTIHQWPATLVQPVGSPLSLECTVEGTSNPNLYWYRQAAGRGLQLLFYSVGIGQISSEVPQNLSASRPQDRQFILSSKKLLLSDSGFYLCAWSRMLPGLAGSFFGPGTRLTVL.

The chain recombines TRBV11-3 with TRBJ2-5, with 7 bases matching TRBD2. V shed 0 bases, J shed 1 base, and the junction held 5 bases outside the gene matches. This CDR3 has 16 residues. In germline, CDR1 is SGHNT, CDR2 YENEEA. CDR3 loop: CASSLEGGSPQETQYF. The CDR3 DNA reads as TGTGCCAGCAGCTTAGAAGGCGGGAGCCCCCAAGAGACCCAGTACTTC.

This rearrangement joins TRBV5-1 to TRBJ2-3; perhaps TRBD2 as D (5 bases). The CDR3 sequence is 14 residues long. Germline loops: CDR1 SGHRS, CDR2 YFSETQ. The V and J ends lost 2 bases and 8 bases respectively, with 15 bases between them. The DNA of the CDR3 is TGCGCCAGCAGCTTTCTCGAAGAGGGCGGTACGCAGTATTTT. Protein: CASSFLEEGGTQYF.

V and J are TRBV10-3 and TRBJ2-3, with unresolved D. The CDR3 runs 13 residues. From germline, CDR1 is ENHRY and CDR2 SYGVKD. V lost 10 bases and J 0 bases, leaving 11 bases between the germline ends. DNA for the CDR3: TGTGCCAGCGCCGGAGCTAGCACAGATACGCAGTATTTT. This translates into CASAGASTDTQYF.

The J gene is TRBJ1-6, the V gene TRBV4-2, with TRBD1 as a possible D gene (5 bases). The V gene lost 1 base and the J gene lost 4 bases, with 11 bases spanning the gap. CDR1 and CDR2 (germline): LGHNA, YNFKEQ. The CDR3 consists of 16 residues. CDR3 sequence (DNA): TGTGCCAGCAGCCAAGTGGGGCAGAGATATAATTCACCCCTCCACTTT. As protein: CASSQVGQRYNSPLHF.

Concerning this clone: The same CDR3 also results from other DNA sequences found in this sample. J is TRBJ1-4 and V is TRBV5-1, with 7 positions matching TRBD1. This CDR3 contains 14 residues. V shed 0 bases and J 7 bases; nucleotides not matched to a gene: 3. Germline V gene data show CDR1 as SGHRS and CDR2 as YFSETQ. DNA of the CDR3: TGCGCCAGCAGCTTGGGAGGGGGCGGTGAAAAACTGTTTTTT. Translation gives CASSLGGGGEKLFF.

This clone showed up just once. The rearrangement joins TRBV6-6 to TRBJ2-7; 7 nucleotides align to TRBD1. CDR3 length: 14 residues. The V gene end was trimmed by 6 bases and the J gene end by 6 bases; junction bases not matched to a gene: 11. Germline V gives CDR1 MNHNY, CDR2 SVGAGI (reference sequence). CDR3 sequence: CASRQTGKDAEQYF. Here the CDR3 DNA reads TGTGCCAGCAGACAGACAGGGAAGGATGCCGAGCAGTACTTC.

This chain connects TRBV5-1 to TRBJ1-2; TRBD1 is a possible D gene (5 bases). The CDR3 length is 15 residues. Trimming pared 4 bases from V and 4 bases from J, leaving 17 bases between. Per the germline V gene, CDR1 is SGHRS and CDR2 is YFSETQ. The CDR3 nucleotides read TGCGCCAGCAGCCGATCCGAAAGGGGAGCCTATGGCTACACCTTC. It encodes CASSRSERGAYGYTF.

The CDR3 DNA reads as TGTGCCAGCAGTTACTCCGGCAGGGGGCAGGTAGACACCATATATTTT. Translation: CASSYSGRGQVDTIYF. The V call is TRBV6-6, the J call TRBJ1-3; TRBD1 matches 8 bases. V was pared by 0 bases and J by 8 bases, with 9 bases of the junction left unmatched. This CDR3 has 16 residues. Germline values: CDR1 MNHNY, CDR2 SVGAGI (reference sequence).

This clone was found a few times. This sequence joins TRBV27 and TRBJ2-3; D not resolved. Looked up from germline, CDR1 is MNHEY and CDR2 is SMNVEV (reference sequence). The length of the CDR3 is 15 residues. Trimming pared 0 bases from V and 2 bases from J, leaving 9 bases between. CDR3 region: CASSLSMVYTDTQYF. CDR3 in DNA: TGTGCCAGCAGTTTATCGATGGTCTACACAGATACGCAGTATTTT.

In its sample, this clone was seen once. This chain joins TRBV2 and TRBJ2-1; a possible D gene is TRBD2 (6 bases). Germline CDR1 is SNHLY and CDR2 is FYNNEI. The V and J ends lost 4 bases and 6 bases respectively, with 10 bases between them. The CDR3 totals 13 residues. In DNA form, the CDR3 reads TGTGCCAGCAGTGTGGACTATACCAATGAGCAGTTCTTC. Residues: CASSVDYTNEQFF.

This clone was picked up many times. The V gene is TRBV19, the J gene TRBJ2-1, with D perhaps TRBD1 or TRBD2 (6 bases each). Germline V lookup: CDR1 LNHDA, CDR2 SQIVND (reference sequence). The germline V and J ends were trimmed by 7 bases and 5 bases, with 15 bases remaining between them. CDR3 size: 14 residues. The DNA for the CDR3 is TGTGCCAGTACCTGGGGGCGCGGGGACAATGAGCAGTTCTTC. Translated: CASTWGRGDNEQFF. Full variable domain (outside the CDR3, taken from reference TRBV19 and TRBJ2-1): DGGITQSPKYLFRKEGQNVTLSCEQNLNHDAMYWYRQDPGQGLRLIYYSQIVNDFQKGDIAEGYSVSREKKESFPLTVTSAQKNPTAFYLCASTWGRGDNEQFFGPGTRLTVL.

The rearrangement joins TRBV7-2 to TRBJ1-1, with a tentative D call TRBD1 (5 bases). Trimming stripped 0 bases from V and 0 bases from J, with 8 bases between. This CDR3 has 15 residues. CDR1 is SGHTA and CDR2 is FQGNSA in the germline V gene. As DNA, the CDR3 is TGTGCCAGCAGCTTAGCGTGGGGGGTGAACACTGAAGCTTTCTTT. Translating it yields CASSLAWGVNTEAFF.

The chain is built from TRBV6-6 and TRBJ2-5; TRBD2 matches 9 bases. Germline V gene data show CDR1 as MNHNY and CDR2 as SVGAGI (reference sequence). CDR3 size: 14 residues. J gave up 5 bases and V 5 bases, and 6 bases lay outside the gene matches. The CDR3 sequence: CASSHSGRWETQYF. DNA for the CDR3: TGTGCCAGCAGTCATAGCGGGAGATGGGAGACCCAGTACTTC.

The sample holds one count of this clone. This sequence joins TRBV19 and TRBJ2-4, with TRBD1 matching 8 bases. The CDR3 covers 14 residues. Germline CDR1 and CDR2: LNHDA and SQIVND (reference sequence). V was pared by 5 bases and J by 1 base, with 1 base of the junction left unmatched. CDR3 DNA: TGTGCCAGTAGTGACAGGGGTGCCAAAAACATTCAGTACTTC. This encodes CASSDRGAKNIQYF.

This clone has just one count. The V call is TRBV5-6, the J call TRBJ1-6; the D is unclear. This CDR3 is 14 amino acids long. Germline V CDR1 and CDR2: SGHDT, YYEEEE. V lost 0 bases to trimming and J lost 5 bases, with 6 bases between them. CDR3 sequence: CASSLGRNNSPLHF. The CDR3 DNA sequence: TGTGCCAGCAGCTTGGGTCGGAATAATTCACCCCTCCACTTT.

This clone was observed once. The V call is TRBV28, the J call TRBJ2-7; D may be TRBD1 (6 bases). V was trimmed by 4 bases and J by 5 bases, leaving 18 bases between them. Per germline, CDR1 MDHEN and CDR2 SYDVKM. CDR3 length: 15 amino acids. CDR3 sequence reads: CASSWGGQGKDEQYF. The CDR3 bases are TGTGCCAGCAGTTGGGGTGGGCAGGGGAAGGACGAGCAGTACTTC.